The following is a T cell receptor beta chain sequence with its context. The data belong to a study of early T cells in non-severe SARS-CoV-2 infection. The CDR3 covers 12 residues. V was clipped by 7 bases and J by 4 bases, with 13 bases between them. Germline CDR1 reads SQVTM; CDR2 reads ANQGSEA. Attached unique molecular identifiers marked individual cDNA molecules. TCRdb analysed the 5' RACE reads with MiXCR anew, one entry per CDR3 protein. This repertoire shows 40,000 to 65,000 distinct CDR3 sequences, 8% found once; its top ten account for approximately 8.8%. The chain couples TRBV29-1 to TRBJ1-2; D remains unclear. Specimen: whole blood. This clonotype was obtained from an adult who was a healthcare worker with PCR-confirmed SARS-CoV-2 infection or an uninfected control (not recorded which). The CDR3 DNA follows: TGCAGCGCCGGTCGAGGAGGCTATGGCTACACCTTC. It specifies CSAGRGGYGYTF. Full variable domain (rest looked up from reference TRBV29-1 and TRBJ1-2): SAVISQKPSRDICQRGTSLTIQCQVDSQVTMMFWYRQQPGQSLTLIATANQGSEATYESGFVIDKFPISRPNLTFSTLTVSNMSPEDSSIYLCSAGRGGYGYTFGSGTRLTVV.